Presented here are 29 T cell receptor beta chains from one specimen sequenced in a study of blood T cell repertoires in COVID-19. Assay: immunoSEQ multiplex PCR; the TCRdb copy retains only in-frame clones and omits some. Of roughly 200,000 clones listed, about 83% are singletons. Material: peripheral blood. Receptors were obtained from a woman younger than 45 with COVID-19, enrolled during active disease.

This sequence joins TRBV4-2 and TRBJ1-1, with 11 nucleotides matching TRBD1. Germline loops: CDR1 LGHNA, CDR2 YNFKEQ. J lost 0 bases, V lost 1 base, and 10 bases had no gene match. CDR3 length: 19 residues. The CDR3 reads CASSQGGQGEKSLNTEAFF. CDR3 in DNA: TGTGCCAGCAGCCAAGGGGGACAGGGGGAGAAAAGTCTGAACACTGAAGCTTTCTTT.

The chain employs TRBV3-1 (or the pseudogene TRBV3-2) and TRBJ2-2, with D possibly matching TRBD1 (5 bases). CDR1 LGHDT and CDR2 YNNKEL come from the germline V gene (reference sequence). The CDR3 spans 15 residues. V lost 0 bases, J lost 5 bases, and 10 bases lay in between. The CDR3 DNA follows: TGTGCCAGCAGCCAAGAGGCCAGGGATACCGGGGAGCTGTTTTTT. Translation: CASSQEARDTGELFF.

The chain couples TRBV10-3 to TRBJ1-6, with 9 bases that match TRBD1. V dropped 6 bases and J dropped 6; count of bases not matched to a gene: 6. The CDR3 is 15 residues long. Germline loops: CDR1 ENHRY, CDR2 SYGVKD. For the CDR3, the DNA is TGTGCCATCAGAATCCGGGACAGGGCTAATTCACCCCTCCACTTT. It codes for CAIRIRDRANSPLHF.

The chain uses TRBV5-4 and TRBJ2-2; 7 nucleotides line up with TRBD1. The CDR3 loop spans 14 amino acids. Germline V lookup: CDR1 SGHNT, CDR2 YYREEE (reference sequence). The junction had 6 bases not matched to a gene; V was cut back by 3 bases and J by 7 bases. For the CDR3, the DNA is TGTGCCAGCAGCTCTGGACAGGCCTACGGGGAGCTGTTTTTT. It specifies CASSSGQAYGELFF.

The gene calls are TRBV27 and TRBJ2-7; D possibly corresponds to TRBD2 (5 bases). This CDR3 is 15 amino acids long. Germline V gene lookup returns CDR1 MNHEY and CDR2 SMNVEV (reference sequence). The germline V and J ends were trimmed by 6 bases and 4 bases, with 19 bases remaining between them. CDR3 bases: TGTGCCAGCAGCCCGGTAGGGCGGGCCCCTTACGAGCAGTACTTC. Amino acid sequence: CASSPVGRAPYEQYF.

This rearrangement joins TRBV5-1 to TRBJ1-1, with D tentatively TRBD1 (6 bases). Germline lookup yields CDR1 SGHRS and CDR2 YFSETQ. This CDR3 has 14 amino acids. The V end lost 4 bases, the J end lost 0 bases, and 10 bases lay between the germline ends. CDR3 in DNA: TGCGCCAGCAGCGTACAGGGACTGAACACTGAAGCTTTCTTT. Amino acids: CASSVQGLNTEAFF.

The chain employs TRBV6-5 and TRBJ2-6, with a weak D call TRBD2 (6 bases). Germline CDR1 reads MNHEY; CDR2 reads SVGAGI. The ends were cut back, 5 bases at V and 1 base at J, with 9 bases in the middle. This CDR3 has 15 amino acids. Written as DNA, the CDR3 is TGTGCCAGCAGTCTTGCGGGGTCTGGGGCCAACGTCCTGACTTTC. Amino acid sequence: CASSLAGSGANVLTF.

CDR3 nucleotide sequence: TGCGCCAGCAGCGCGGGATTCGGGGACACAGATACGCAGTATTTT. This codes for CASSAGFGDTDTQYF. The V and J genes are TRBV5-1 and TRBJ2-3; maybe TRBD2 (6 bases). The CDR3 spans 15 residues. V lost 4 bases to trimming and J lost 2 bases, with 14 bases between them. The germline V gene has CDR1 SGHRS and CDR2 YFSETQ. Full variable domain (rest looked up from reference TRBV5-1 and TRBJ2-3): KAGVTQTPRYLIKTRGQQVTLSCSPISGHRSVSWYQQTPGQGLQFLFEYFSETQRNKGNFPGRFSGRQFSNSRSEMNVSTLELGDSALYLCASSAGFGDTDTQYFGPGTRLTVL.

The V call is TRBV10-3, the J call TRBJ2-3, with D tentatively TRBD1 (6 bases). The CDR3 totals 14 residues. Trimming removed 3 bases at V and 5 bases at J, with 12 bases between. Germline CDR1 is ENHRY and CDR2 is SYGVKD. In DNA, the CDR3 is TGTGCCATCAGTGACAATCTAGGGGGAGATACGCAGTATTTT. Translated, it gives CAISDNLGGDTQYF.

CDR3 nucleotides: TGTGCCAGCAGCCACTTAAGCTCGAACACCGGGGAGCTGTTTTTT. Encoded protein: CASSHLSSNTGELFF. This chain joins TRBV7-9 and TRBJ2-2, with D hard to call. The ends were cut back, 5 bases at V and 0 bases at J, with 10 bases in the middle. The CDR3 extends over 15 amino acids. Per germline, CDR1 SEHNR and CDR2 FQNEAQ (reference sequence).

V usage is TRBV18 and J usage is TRBJ2-5, with 8 bases fitting TRBD1. CDR1 and CDR2 from the germline V gene are KGHSH and LQKENI. The CDR3 covers 16 residues. The V and J ends lost 3 bases and 5 bases, in that order; junction bases with no gene match: 11. The DNA for the CDR3 is TGTGCCAGCTCACCTCTAGGACAGGGACGAGTGGAGACCCAGTACTTC. This gives the protein CASSPLGQGRVETQYF.

This clone has just one count. The gene calls are TRBV4-2 and TRBJ2-1; D gene uncertain. CDR3 size: 16 residues. Germline V gene data show CDR1 as LGHNA and CDR2 as YNFKEQ. With 4 bases removed from V and 2 bases from J, the gap between germline ends came to 15 bases. The CDR3 loop reads CASSPELSEAYNEQFF. The CDR3, as DNA: TGTGCCAGCAGCCCCGAGCTGAGCGAGGCCTACAATGAGCAGTTCTTC.

V usage is TRBV4-1 and J usage is TRBJ2-7; D is possibly TRBD1 (5 bases). This CDR3 comprises 14 residues. The V end lost 4 bases, the J end lost 2 bases, and 12 bases lay between the germline ends. Germline V gives CDR1 MGHRA, CDR2 YSYEKL. CDR3 in DNA: TGCGCCAGCAGCCCTCGACAGACCGCCTACGAGCAGTACTTC. Translation: CASSPRQTAYEQYF.

This clone was counted between two and nine times. The V and J genes are TRBV28 and TRBJ1-5, with 8 positions matching TRBD1. Germline lookup yields CDR1 MDHEN and CDR2 SYDVKM. After removal of 6 bases from V and 1 base from J, the junction contained 11 bases not matched to a gene. This CDR3 has 17 amino acids. The CDR3 reads CASSAYPGQASNQPQHF. For the CDR3, the DNA is TGTGCCAGCAGCGCCTATCCGGGACAGGCCAGCAATCAGCCCCAGCATTTT.

The rearrangement joins TRBV10-3 to TRBJ2-7, with 11 nucleotides matching TRBD2. After removal of 4 bases from V and 3 bases from J, the junction contained 23 bases not matched to a gene. The CDR3 is 21 amino acids. In germline, CDR1 is ENHRY, CDR2 SYGVKD. The CDR3 protein is CAISAGSGGVAPPRGNYEQYF. CDR3 in DNA: TGTGCCATCAGTGCGGGTAGCGGGGGGGTCGCCCCCCCCAGAGGAAACTACGAGCAGTACTTC.

The V gene is TRBV28, the J gene TRBJ1-2, with TRBD1 matching over 7 bases. Germline lookup yields CDR1 MDHEN and CDR2 SYDVKM. The CDR3 spans 13 residues. J gave up 8 bases and V 6 bases, and 9 bases lay outside the gene matches. CDR3: CASRPTGLGGYTF. As DNA, the CDR3 is TGTGCCAGCAGACCGACAGGGCTAGGGGGCTACACCTTC.

The CDR3 loop is CASSSQGMNTEAFF. The CDR3 DNA reads as TGTGCCAGCAGCTCACAGGGGATGAACACTGAAGCTTTCTTT. The chain couples TRBV7-2 to TRBJ1-1; 7 bases map to TRBD1. Germline trimming cut 4 bases from V and 0 bases from J; bases unmatched to any gene: 2. Germline V CDR1 and CDR2: SGHTA, FQGNSA. The CDR3 runs to 14 residues.

The rearrangement links TRBV30 to TRBJ2-3; the D gene is possibly TRBD1 (6 bases). The CDR3 is 14 amino acids. Trimming removed 3 bases at V and 2 bases at J, with 12 bases between. CDR1 is GTSNPN and CDR2 is SVGIG in the germline V gene (reference sequence). Here the CDR3 DNA reads TGTGCCTGGAGCAGGACAGCTTACACAGATACGCAGTATTTT. Amino acids: CAWSRTAYTDTQYF.

V is TRBV6-6 and J is TRBJ2-7; D might be TRBD1 (6 bases). The CDR3 is made up of 16 amino acids. CDR1 is MNHNY and CDR2 is SVGAGI in the germline V gene (reference sequence). V was clipped by 2 bases and J by 2 bases, with 16 bases between them. The CDR3 spells CASSYDGTGSPYEQYF. CDR3 nucleotide sequence: TGTGCCAGCAGTTACGATGGCACAGGGTCCCCCTACGAGCAGTACTTC.

V and J are TRBV9 and TRBJ2-5, with 9 bases matching TRBD1. J lost 2 bases, V lost 2 bases, and 7 bases had no gene match. CDR3 size: 16 residues. The V gene's germline CDR1 is SGDLS and CDR2 YYNGEE. The CDR3 loop is CASSVSAGQGQETQYF. In DNA form, the CDR3 reads TGTGCCAGCAGCGTGTCCGCGGGACAGGGACAAGAGACCCAGTACTTC.

The chain couples TRBV5-1 to TRBJ2-1; D ambiguous. The CDR3 is 12 residues long. The V gene lost 0 bases and the J gene lost 5 bases, with 3 bases spanning the gap. Germline V lookup: CDR1 SGHRS, CDR2 YFSETQ. CDR3 coding DNA: TGCGCCAGCAGCTTGGGTAACAATGAGCAGTTCTTC. Amino acid sequence: CASSLGNNEQFF.

The V and J genes are TRBV3-1 (or the pseudogene TRBV3-2) and TRBJ1-2; 7 bases fit TRBD1. Looked up from germline, CDR1 is LGHDT and CDR2 is YNNKEL (reference sequence). This CDR3 is 13 amino acids long. V was pared by 2 bases and J by 4 bases, with 1 base of the junction left unmatched. CDR3 DNA: TGTGCCAGCAGCCAAACAGGGGCCTATGGCTACACCTTC. It yields the protein CASSQTGAYGYTF.

The rearrangement links TRBV6-6 to TRBJ1-6; D unresolved. The CDR3 loop spans 12 amino acids. V shed 7 bases and J shed 10 bases, with 11 bases lying between them. The germline gives CDR1 MNHNY, CDR2 SVGAGI (reference sequence). In DNA form, the CDR3 reads TGTGCCAGCAAGAGCGCGAGGTCACCCCTCCACTTT. This codes for CASKSARSPLHF.

The chain recombines TRBV7-2 with TRBJ1-6, with D possibly TRBD1 on 5 matching bases. Germline V gene lookup returns CDR1 SGHTA and CDR2 FQGNSA. V lost 4 bases, J lost 10 bases, and 11 bases lay in between. This CDR3 is built from 13 residues. The CDR3 sequence is CASSSDTYSPLHF. The CDR3 DNA sequence: TGTGCCAGCAGCTCGGACACCTACTCACCCCTCCACTTT.

The count of this clone is one. This sequence joins TRBV3-1 (or the pseudogene TRBV3-2) and TRBJ1-6, with unresolved D. The V gene lost 2 bases and the J gene lost 0 bases, with 8 bases spanning the gap. CDR1 is LGHDT and CDR2 is YNNKEL in the germline V gene (reference sequence). The CDR3 has 16 amino acids. CDR3 in amino acids: CASSQSGSSYNSPLHF. CDR3 in DNA: TGTGCCAGCAGCCAATCTGGGAGCTCCTATAATTCACCCCTCCACTTT.

The chain has TRBV27 and TRBJ2-5, with TRBD1 matching 8 bases. This CDR3 is 17 amino acids long. Trimming at V came to 3 bases and at J to 4 bases, leaving 13 bases not matched to a gene. CDR1 MNHEY and CDR2 SMNVEV come from the germline V gene (reference sequence). Written as DNA, the CDR3 is TGTGCCAGCAGTTTCAGAACCAGGGGGCAGTGGGCAGAGACCCAGTACTTC. Translated, it gives CASSFRTRGQWAETQYF.

V is TRBV30 and J is TRBJ1-6, with D maybe TRBD1 (5 bases). V shed 4 bases and J shed 9 bases, with 10 bases lying between them. Germline V CDR1 and CDR2: GTSNPN, SVGIG (reference sequence). The CDR3 has 12 amino acids. In nucleotides, the CDR3 is TGTGCCTGGAAGTACACAGGTTCACCCCTCCACTTT. Residues: CAWKYTGSPLHF.

The CDR3 coding sequence is TGCGCCAGCAGACGACTAGCGGGAGAGGATACGCAGTATTTT. Translation gives CASRRLAGEDTQYF. The gene calls are TRBV5-1 and TRBJ2-3; 12 nucleotides agree with TRBD2. From germline, CDR1 is SGHRS and CDR2 YFSETQ. The CDR3 is 14 amino acids. Trimming cost V 5 bases and J 6 bases; bases outside gene matches: 4. Complete variable domain (other parts from reference TRBV5-1 and TRBJ2-3): KAGVTQTPRYLIKTRGQQVTLSCSPISGHRSVSWYQQTPGQGLQFLFEYFSETQRNKGNFPGRFSGRQFSNSRSEMNVSTLELGDSALYLCASRRLAGEDTQYFGPGTRLTVL.

This rearrangement joins TRBV28 to TRBJ1-5; 8 positions match TRBD1. This CDR3 comprises 17 residues. With 2 bases clipped from V and 2 bases from J, the junction kept 8 bases outside the gene matches. Per germline, CDR1 MDHEN and CDR2 SYDVKM. The chain's CDR3 is CASSLSSGQGRNQPQHF. The DNA of the CDR3 is TGTGCCAGCAGTTTAAGTTCAGGACAGGGACGCAATCAGCCCCAGCATTTT.